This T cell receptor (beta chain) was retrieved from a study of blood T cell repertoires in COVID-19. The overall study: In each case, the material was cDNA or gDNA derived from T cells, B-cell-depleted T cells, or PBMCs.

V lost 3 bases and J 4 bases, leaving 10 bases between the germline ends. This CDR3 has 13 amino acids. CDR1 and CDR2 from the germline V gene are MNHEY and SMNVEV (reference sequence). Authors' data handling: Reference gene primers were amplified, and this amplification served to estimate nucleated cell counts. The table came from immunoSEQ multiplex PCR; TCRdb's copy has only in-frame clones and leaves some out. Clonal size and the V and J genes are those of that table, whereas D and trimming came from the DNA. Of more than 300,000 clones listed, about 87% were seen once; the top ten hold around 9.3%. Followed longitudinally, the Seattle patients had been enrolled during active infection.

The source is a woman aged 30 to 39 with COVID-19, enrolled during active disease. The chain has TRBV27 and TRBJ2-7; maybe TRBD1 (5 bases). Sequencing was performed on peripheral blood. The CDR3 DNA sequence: TGTGCCAGCAGTTTGACAGCCGAGTACGAGCAGTACTTC. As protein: CASSLTAEYEQYF.